Listed below are T cell receptor beta chains from one sample, sequenced in a study of shared clonotypes between healthy human individuals. The assay was immunoSEQ multiplex PCR, and TCRdb's table has in-frame clones only and misses some. The table has about 490,000 clones, around three quarters seen once. Source material: PBMCs. These TCRs come from a woman in her 40s in good health. Some clones in this sample may be carry-over from other donors' samples. The CDR3 runs from the conserved cysteine through the conserved F or W. Each record gives: clone size, D gene, V gene, J gene, CDR3 DNA, CDR3 protein. A D gene is named only where the DNA matches it firmly. Only some rows state a clone size, as once, few, many or a class for expanded clones.

>.|.|TRBV30|TRBJ1-2
TGTGCCTGGAGTGTACTTCCAGGGGAAGGCTACACCTTC
CAWSVLPGEGYTF
>.|.|TRBV4-1|TRBJ1-2
TGCGCCAGCAGCCAAGATCCGGGGGGTAACTATGGCTACACCTTC
CASSQDPGGNYGYTF
>.|TRBD2|TRBV19|TRBJ2-1
TGTGCCAGTAGTACCTCAGTAGCGGGAGGTTTGGATGAGCAGTTCTTC
CASSTSVAGGLDEQFF
>.|TRBD1|TRBV5-1|TRBJ1-4
TGCGCCAGCAGCCCTGGACAGGGGACAACTAATGAAAAACTGTTTTTT
CASSPGQGTTNEKLFF
>.|TRBD2|TRBV30|TRBJ2-5
TGTGCCTGGAGTTTGTCCAGGACTAGCGGCCAGGGGACCCAGTACTTC
CAWSLSRTSGQGTQYF
>.|.|TRBV2|TRBJ1-5
TGTGCCAGCAGTGTATGGGGGCGAAGCAATCAGCCCCAGCATTTT
CASSVWGRSNQPQHF
>.|.|TRBV9|TRBJ2-1
TGTGCCAGCAGCGTAGAGCCTAGCGTTAACAATGAGCAGTTCTTC
CASSVEPSVNNEQFF
>once|TRBD1|TRBV18|TRBJ1-3
TGTGCCAGCTCACACGACAGGGCGGACACCATATATTTT
CASSHDRADTIYF
>many|TRBD2|TRBV2|TRBJ2-7
TGTGCCAGCGGGGGACTAGCGGGCGAGCAGTACTTC
CASGGLAGEQYF
>.|.|TRBV5-1|TRBJ2-1
TGCGCCAGCAGCTTGGAGGGGGGCTCCTACAATGAGCAGTTCTTC
CASSLEGGSYNEQFF
>.|TRBD2|TRBV7-6|TRBJ2-2
TGTGCCAGCAGCCTAGAGGGCGGGGGCACCGGGGAGCTGTTTTTT
CASSLEGGGTGELFF
>.|.|TRBV2|TRBJ1-4
TGTGCCAGCAGCCCTCAGGGGATGCACGAAAAACTGTTTTTT
CASSPQGMHEKLFF
>.|TRBD2|TRBV7-3|TRBJ2-1
TGTGCCAGCAGTGGGGTGGGAGGGCCAGACAATGAGCAGTTCTTC
CASSGVGGPDNEQFF